This record looks at one T cell receptor (beta chain) sequence and its context. Germline V gene sequence: CDR1 LGHDT, CDR2 YNNKEL (reference sequence). This CDR3 has 17 amino acids. The ends were cut back, 3 bases at V and 2 bases at J, with 18 bases in the middle. Method: immunoSEQ multiplex PCR; TCRdb's copy keeps in-frame clones and lacks some. This table holds approximately 250,000 clones, less than 95% found once. These data come from a study of blood T cell repertoires in COVID-19. This sequence was found in a man aged 35-49 years who had been exposed to COVID-19. The sample comprised PBMCs or T cells enriched from blood (not recorded which). The rearrangement links TRBV3-1 (or the pseudogene TRBV3-2) to TRBJ2-3; D gene ambiguous. The CDR3 DNA is TGTGCCAGCAGCCAGCGACTGACGAGCTACTACACAGATACGCAGTATTTT. Translated: CASSQRLTSYYTDTQYF.